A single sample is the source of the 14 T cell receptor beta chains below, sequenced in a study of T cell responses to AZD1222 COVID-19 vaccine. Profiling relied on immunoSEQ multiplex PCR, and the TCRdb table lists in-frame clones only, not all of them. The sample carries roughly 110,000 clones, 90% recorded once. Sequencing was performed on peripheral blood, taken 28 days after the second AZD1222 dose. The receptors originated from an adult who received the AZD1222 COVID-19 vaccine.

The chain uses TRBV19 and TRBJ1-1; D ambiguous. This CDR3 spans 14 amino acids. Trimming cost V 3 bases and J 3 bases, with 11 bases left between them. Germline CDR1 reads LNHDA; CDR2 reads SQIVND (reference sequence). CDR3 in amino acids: CASSMSGGYTEAFF. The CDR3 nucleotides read TGTGCCAGTAGTATGTCCGGTGGGTACACTGAAGCTTTCTTT.

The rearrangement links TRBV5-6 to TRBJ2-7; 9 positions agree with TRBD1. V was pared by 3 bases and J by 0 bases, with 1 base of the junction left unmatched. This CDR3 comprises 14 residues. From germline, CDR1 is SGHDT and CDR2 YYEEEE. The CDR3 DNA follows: TGTGCCAGCAGCTGGGACAGGGACTCCTACGAGCAGTACTTC. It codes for CASSWDRDSYEQYF. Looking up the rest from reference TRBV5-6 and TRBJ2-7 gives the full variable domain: DAGVTQSPTHLIKTRGQQVTLRCSPKSGHDTVSWYQQALGQGPQFIFQYYEEEERQRGNFPDRFSGHQFPNYSSELNVNALLLGDSALYLCASSWDRDSYEQYFGPGTRLTVT.

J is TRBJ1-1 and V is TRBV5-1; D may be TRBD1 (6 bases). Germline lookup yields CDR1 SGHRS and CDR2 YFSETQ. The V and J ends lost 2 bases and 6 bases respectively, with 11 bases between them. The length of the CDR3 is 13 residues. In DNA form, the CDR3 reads TGCGCCAGCAGCTTTACAGGGAAGGCTGAAGCTTTCTTT. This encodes CASSFTGKAEAFF.

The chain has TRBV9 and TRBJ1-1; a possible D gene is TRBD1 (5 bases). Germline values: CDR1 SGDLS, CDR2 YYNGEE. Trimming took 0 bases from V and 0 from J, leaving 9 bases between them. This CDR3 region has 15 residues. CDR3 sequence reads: CASSVVDIMNTEAFF. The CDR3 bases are TGTGCCAGCAGCGTAGTGGACATTATGAACACTGAAGCTTTCTTT.

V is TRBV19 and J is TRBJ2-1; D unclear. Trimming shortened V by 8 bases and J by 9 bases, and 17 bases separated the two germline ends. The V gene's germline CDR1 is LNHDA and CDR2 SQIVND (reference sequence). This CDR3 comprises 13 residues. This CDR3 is CASSGQPYGEQFF. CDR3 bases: TGTGCCAGTTCGGGCCAGCCTTACGGTGAGCAGTTCTTC.

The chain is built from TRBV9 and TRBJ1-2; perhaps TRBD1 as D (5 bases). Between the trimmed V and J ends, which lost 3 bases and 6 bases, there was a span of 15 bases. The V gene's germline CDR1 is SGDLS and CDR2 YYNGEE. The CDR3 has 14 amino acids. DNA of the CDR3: TGTGCCAGCAGCGACAGGAATACCCATAATGGCTACACCTTC. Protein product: CASSDRNTHNGYTF.

CDR3 DNA sequence: TGTGCCAGCACCCAAGAGGGTGACAGCGTGACTTCACCCCTCCACTTT. As protein: CASTQEGDSVTSPLHF. The genes are TRBV9 and TRBJ1-6, with a possible D match to TRBD1 (5 bases). V dropped 6 bases and J dropped 9 bases, with 22 bases sitting between them. The germline V gene has CDR1 SGDLS and CDR2 YYNGEE. CDR3 length: 16 residues.

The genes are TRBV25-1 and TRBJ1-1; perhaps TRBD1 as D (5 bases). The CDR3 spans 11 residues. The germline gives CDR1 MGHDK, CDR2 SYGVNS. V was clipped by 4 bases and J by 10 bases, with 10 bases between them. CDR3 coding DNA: TGTGCCAGCAGTGTGGGAACAGGAGCTTTCTTT. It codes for CASSVGTGAFF.

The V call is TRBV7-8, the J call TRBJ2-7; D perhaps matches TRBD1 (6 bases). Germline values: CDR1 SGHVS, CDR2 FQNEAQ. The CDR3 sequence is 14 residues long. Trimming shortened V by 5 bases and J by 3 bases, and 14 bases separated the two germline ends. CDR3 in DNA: TGTGCCAGCAGCCTTCAAACAGGGAGCTACGAGCAGTACTTC. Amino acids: CASSLQTGSYEQYF.

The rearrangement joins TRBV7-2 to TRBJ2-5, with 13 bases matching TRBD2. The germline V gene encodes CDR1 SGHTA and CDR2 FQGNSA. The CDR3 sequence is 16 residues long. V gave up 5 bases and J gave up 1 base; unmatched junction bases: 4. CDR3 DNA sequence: TGTGCCAGCAGCGCCGGGACTAGCGGGGCCCAAGAGACCCAGTACTTC. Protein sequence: CASSAGTSGAQETQYF. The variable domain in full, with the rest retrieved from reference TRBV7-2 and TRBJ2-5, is GAGVSQSPSNKVTEKGKDVELRCDPISGHTALYWYRQSLGQGLEFLIYFQGNSAPDKSGLPSDRFSAERTGGSVSTLTIQRTQQEDSAVYLCASSAGTSGAQETQYFGPGTRLLVL.

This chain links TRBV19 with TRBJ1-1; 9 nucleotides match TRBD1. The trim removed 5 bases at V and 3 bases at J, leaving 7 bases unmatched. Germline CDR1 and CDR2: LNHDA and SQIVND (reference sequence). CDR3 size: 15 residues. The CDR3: CASSPGTGYDTEAFF. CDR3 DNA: TGTGCCAGTAGTCCCGGGACAGGGTATGACACTGAAGCTTTCTTT.

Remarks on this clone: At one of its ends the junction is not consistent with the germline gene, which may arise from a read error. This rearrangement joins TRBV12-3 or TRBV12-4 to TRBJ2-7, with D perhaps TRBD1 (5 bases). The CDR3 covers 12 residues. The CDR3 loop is CASSLESVGRVF. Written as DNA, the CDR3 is TGTGCCAGCAGTTTAGAAAGTGTAGGCAGGGTTTTC.

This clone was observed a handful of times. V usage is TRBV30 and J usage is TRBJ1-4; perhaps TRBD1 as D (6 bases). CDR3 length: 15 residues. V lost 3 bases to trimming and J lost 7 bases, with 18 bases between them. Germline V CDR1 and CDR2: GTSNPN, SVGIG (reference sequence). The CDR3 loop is CAWRVRGLLSEKLFF. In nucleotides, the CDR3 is TGTGCCTGGAGGGTACGGGGGCTTCTCAGTGAAAAACTGTTTTTT.

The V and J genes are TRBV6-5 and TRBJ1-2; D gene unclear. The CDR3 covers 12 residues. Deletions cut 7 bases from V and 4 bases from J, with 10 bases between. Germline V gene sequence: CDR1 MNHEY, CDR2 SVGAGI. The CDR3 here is CASTRNLYGYTF. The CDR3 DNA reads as TGTGCCAGCACACGAAACCTCTATGGCTACACCTTC.